These T cell receptor beta chains were read from a single sample in a study of blood T cell repertoires in COVID-19. Clones were read by immunoSEQ multiplex PCR, and TCRdb kept only the in-frame ones, dropping some. The data show under 150,000 clones, with around nine tenths seen just once and 8.4% held by the top ten. Sequenced material: peripheral blood. The receptors shown here come from a woman aged 65 to 85 who had recovered from COVID-19. Both conserved end residues are part of each CDR3. D genes are given only for firm matches. A clone size is listed for some rows: how often the clone was seen (once, few, many), or a class if it is expanded.

. TRBJ2-7 TRBV11-3 TRBD2 TGTGCCAGCAGCTTAGAGGGACTAGCCGAGCAGTACTTC CASSLEGLAEQYF
. TRBJ1-2 TRBV7-2 . TGTGCCAGCAGCTTAGGGGGGGGGCCCTATGGCTACACCTTC CASSLGGGPYGYTF
. TRBJ2-1 TRBV6-4 . TGTGCCAGCAGTGACTCCCGGCAGGGCAGGGGCAATGAGCAGTTCTTC CASSDSRQGRGNEQFF
. TRBJ1-4 TRBV9 TRBD1 TGTGCCAGCAGCTTCGGACAGGGGAGTGAAAAACTGTTTTTT CASSFGQGSEKLFF
. TRBJ2-7 TRBV28 TRBD1 TGTGCCACCAGGGGGCGGACCTACGAGCAGTACTTC CATRGRTYEQYF
. TRBJ1-1 TRBV29-1 TRBD1 TGCATCAACCCCAGACAGGGCGTGAAGACTGAAGCTTTCTTT CINPRQGVKTEAFF
. TRBJ2-2 TRBV3-1/TRBV3-2 . TGTGCCAGCAGCCAATTTCTAATCACCGGGGAGCTGTTTTTT CASSQFLITGELFF
. TRBJ1-5 TRBV28 TRBD1 TGTGCCAGCAGCGAAGGACCGACAGGGGCGAGCAATCAGCCCCAGCATTTT CASSEGPTGASNQPQHF
. TRBJ2-2 TRBV5-1 . TGCGCCAGCAGCTCACAGGGAGACACCGGGGAGCTGTTTTTT CASSSQGDTGELFF
once TRBJ2-1 TRBV24-1 . TGTGCCACCTCCCGGGGGTCGGGCTCCTACAATGAGCAGTTCTTC CATSRGSGSYNEQFF
few TRBJ2-5 TRBV20-1 . TGCAGTGCTACTGGGGCGGAGACCCAGTACTTC CSATGAETQYF
. TRBJ2-5 TRBV5-4 TRBD1 TGTGCCAGCAGCTCGGGACAGGGCGAGACCCAGTACTTC CASSSGQGETQYF
. TRBJ2-7 TRBV2 TRBD1 TGTGCCACTTCCGGGACAGGGGGCGGCGAGCAGTACTTC CATSGTGGGEQYF
. TRBJ2-7 TRBV5-5 . TGTGCCAGCAGCTTGGGCGGGGCCTCTGAGCAGTACTTC CASSLGGASEQYF